This TCR beta chain is from a study of graft-versus-host responses after intestinal transplantation. The assay was immunoSEQ multiplex PCR, and TCRdb's table has in-frame clones only and misses some. The sample lists roughly 53,000 clones, roughly nine tenths occurring once. Trimming shortened V by 0 bases and J by 5 bases, and 12 bases separated the two germline ends. CDR3 length equals 14 residues. Germline values: CDR1 SGHNT, CDR2 YYREEE (reference sequence). This sequence joins TRBV5-4 and TRBJ2-7; a weak D match, TRBD1 (7 bases). The sequence came from a human patient who received an intestinal transplant, so some T cells may come from the graft donor. The input for sequencing was PBMCs, taken 650 to 690 days after intestinal transplant. The CDR3 nucleotides are TGTGCCAGCAGCTTGGATTTCAGGGGGGACGAGCAGTACTTC. It yields the protein CASSLDFRGDEQYF. The full variable domain, in which reference TRBV5-4 and TRBJ2-7 provide the parts outside the CDR3, is ETGVTQSPTHLIKTRGQQVTLRCSSQSGHNTVSWYQQALGQGPQFIFQYYREEENGRGNFPPRFSGLQFPNYSSELNVNALELDDSALYLCASSLDFRGDEQYFGPGTRLTVT.